This T cell receptor beta chain was recovered during a study of cytomegalovirus exposure and HLA in healthy donors. The study, taken as a whole, reports: Analyzed later, most CMV-associated TCR beta chains appeared HLA-restricted. Serostatus for CMV was the only available immune exposure information. As a later analysis showed, a missense DCLRE1C variant was linked to trimming of TCR beta V- and J-genes.

13 Jbeta primers and 60 Vbeta primers were used for the PCR. Clones were sequenced by immunoSEQ multiplex PCR, and TCRdb holds only the in-frame ones, with some missing. Among under 200,000 clones listed, approximately 78% were seen once. Concerning this clone: Its antigen is undetermined.

The CDR3 is 15 residues long. The V end lost 7 bases, the J end lost 1 base, and 16 bases lay between the germline ends. Germline-derived CDR1 and CDR2 are SGHTA and FQGTGA. Specimen: PBMCs. The TCR sequence derives from a woman in her 30s in good health and CMV-seropositive. This sequence joins TRBV7-3 and TRBJ1-2; a weak D match, TRBD1 (5 bases). CDR3 nucleotide sequence: TGTGCCAGCAAGAAGGCCGGGACTGATAACTATGGCTACACCTTC. It translates to CASKKAGTDNYGYTF.